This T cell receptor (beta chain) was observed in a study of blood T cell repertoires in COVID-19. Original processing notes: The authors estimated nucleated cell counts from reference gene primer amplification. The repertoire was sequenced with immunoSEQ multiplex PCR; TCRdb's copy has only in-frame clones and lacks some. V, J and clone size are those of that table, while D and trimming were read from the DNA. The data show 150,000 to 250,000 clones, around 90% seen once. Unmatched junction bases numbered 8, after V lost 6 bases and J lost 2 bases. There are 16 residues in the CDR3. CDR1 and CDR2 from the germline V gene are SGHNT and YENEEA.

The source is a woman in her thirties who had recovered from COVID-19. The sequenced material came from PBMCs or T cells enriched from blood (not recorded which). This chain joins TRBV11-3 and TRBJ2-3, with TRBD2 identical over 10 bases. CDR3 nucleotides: TGTGCCAGCAGTTATATAGCGGGAGGAGTCACAGATACGCAGTATTTT. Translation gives CASSYIAGGVTDTQYF.